The source of this TCR beta chain is a study of blood T cell repertoires in COVID-19. Background on the study: COVID-19 samples collected from the United States, Italy and Spain covered acute and convalescent phases. T cells, B-cell-depleted T cells, or PBMCs supplied cDNA or gDNA.

Method: immunoSEQ multiplex PCR; TCRdb's copy keeps in-frame clones and lacks some. This sample has 350,000 or so clones, with roughly 84% found just once. In terms of age and location, participants ranged from roughly 18 to 90 years and lived in about 25 US areas. All recovered Cohort 3 donors got two negative PCRs, got clearance, or saw symptom resolution. V shed 2 bases and J 2 bases; nucleotides not matched to a gene: 10. The CDR3 has 18 amino acids. The germline gives CDR1 KGHSH, CDR2 LQKENI. This receptor was taken from a woman younger than 45 who had recovered from COVID-19. The chain links TRBV18 to TRBJ1-3; TRBD1 aligns across 9 bases. Input material: PBMCs or T cells enriched from blood (not recorded which). CDR3 DNA sequence: TGTGCCAGCTCACCATACGGTCCGGGACAGGGACCTGGAAACACCATATATTTT. It yields the protein CASSPYGPGQGPGNTIYF.